Below are 28 T cell receptor beta chains sequenced from a single sample in a study of T cell changes during pregnancy in multiple sclerosis. Clones were read by immunoSEQ multiplex PCR, and TCRdb kept only the in-frame ones, dropping some. The table records tens of thousands of clones, around 89% of them present only once. Here the sequenced sample was CD8+ T cells from peripheral blood mononuclear cells, taken in the first trimester of pregnancy. The receptors here all came from a female donor with multiple sclerosis, enrolled in a pregnancy study.

The J gene is TRBJ2-7, the V gene TRBV19; 15 nucleotides line up with TRBD2. Trimming removed 6 bases from V and 2 bases from J; junction bases left unmatched: 5. The CDR3 covers 16 residues. Germline lookup yields CDR1 LNHDA and CDR2 SQIVND (reference sequence). In DNA, the CDR3 is TGTGCCAGTAGCATCGGACTAGCGGGAGGGCCCTACGAGCAGTACTTC. Its protein product is CASSIGLAGGPYEQYF.

The chain is built from TRBV7-2 and TRBJ2-2; D perhaps matches TRBD1 (5 bases). The V gene lost 5 bases and the J gene lost 2 bases, with 12 bases spanning the gap. CDR3 length equals 15 residues. From germline, CDR1 is SGHTA and CDR2 FQGNSA. CDR3 sequence reads: CASSAITGNTGELFF. The DNA of the CDR3 is TGTGCCAGCAGCGCTATAACAGGTAACACCGGGGAGCTGTTTTTT.

This clone qualifies as medium-sized. The V gene is TRBV4-3, the J gene TRBJ2-7, with 7 bases fitting TRBD2. The CDR3 spans 16 residues. V shed 0 bases and J 1 base; nucleotides not matched to a gene: 6. Germline lookup yields CDR1 LGHNA and CDR2 YSLEER. The CDR3 coding sequence is TGCGCCAGCAGCCAAGATGTCGGCGGGGGATCCTACGAGCAGTACTTC. Its translation is CASSQDVGGGSYEQYF.

The V call is TRBV28, the J call TRBJ2-2; the match to TRBD1 covers 7 bases. The CDR3 totals 15 residues. After removal of 7 bases from V and 3 bases from J, the junction contained 8 bases not matched to a gene. Looked up from germline, CDR1 is MDHEN and CDR2 is SYDVKM. The CDR3 region is CASKLGDRHTGELFF. For the CDR3, the DNA is TGTGCCAGCAAATTGGGGGACAGACACACCGGGGAGCTGTTTTTT.

The V gene is TRBV5-8, the J gene TRBJ2-1; 10 bases map to TRBD2. CDR3 length equals 15 residues. V was clipped by 2 bases and J by 6 bases; unmatched bases: 5. Germline-derived CDR1 and CDR2 are SGHTS and YDEGEE. In DNA form, the CDR3 reads TGTGCCAGCAGCTTCCTAGCGGGAGTTCCCAATGAGCAGTTCTTC. Protein product: CASSFLAGVPNEQFF.

Here the CDR3 reads CASSLTRDFAEAFF. CDR3 coding DNA: TGTGCCAGCAGCTTAACCCGGGACTTCGCTGAAGCTTTCTTT. The rearrangement joins TRBV11-3 to TRBJ1-1; perhaps TRBD1 as D (5 bases). This CDR3 is 14 amino acids long. Between the trimmed V and J ends, which lost 2 bases and 6 bases, there was a span of 13 bases. Germline loops: CDR1 SGHNT, CDR2 YENEEA.

This clone was counted only a few times. The CDR3 loop reads CASSESGTSGGREQYF. CDR3 sequence (DNA): TGTGCCAGCAGTGAATCCGGGACTAGCGGGGGCCGAGAGCAGTACTTC. The chain links TRBV25-1 to TRBJ2-7; TRBD2 agrees at 14 bases. Germline V gene data show CDR1 as MGHDK and CDR2 as SYGVNS. The CDR3 covers 16 residues. Losses at the gene ends were 1 base for V and 7 bases for J; bases not matched to a gene: 6.

This clone was detected once. The same CDR3 arises from other DNA sequences in this sample as well. This chain connects TRBV29-1 to TRBJ2-7, with 9 bases lining up with TRBD1. Germline trimming cut 7 bases from V and 3 bases from J; bases unmatched to any gene: 7. This CDR3 is 13 amino acids long. In germline, CDR1 is SQVTM, CDR2 ANQGSEA. The CDR3 nucleotides are TGCAGCGCGTCTCCGGGACAGGGCTACGAGCAGTACTTC. Its protein product is CSASPGQGYEQYF.

In its sample, this clone was seen once. V is TRBV2 and J is TRBJ2-5; D is ambiguous. The ends were cut back, 7 bases at V and 2 bases at J, with 17 bases in the middle. The CDR3 contains 15 residues. Germline V gene lookup returns CDR1 SNHLY and CDR2 FYNNEI. CDR3 residues: CASTPHSYNQETQYF. The CDR3 DNA is TGTGCCAGCACACCTCACAGCTACAATCAAGAGACCCAGTACTTC.

The count of this clone is one. This chain links TRBV28 with TRBJ1-2, with 10 bases lining up with TRBD1. V shed 3 bases, J shed 6 bases, and the junction held 1 base outside the gene matches. This CDR3 comprises 13 residues. The germline V gene has CDR1 MDHEN and CDR2 SYDVKM. CDR3 loop: CASSLGTGDGYTF. The CDR3 nucleotides are TGTGCCAGCAGTTTGGGGACAGGGGATGGCTACACCTTC.

This clone has a single count. The genes are TRBV27 and TRBJ1-1; D possibly corresponds to TRBD1 (5 bases). This CDR3 spans 15 amino acids. Germline CDR1 is MNHEY and CDR2 is SMNVEV (reference sequence). Trimming took off 6 bases at V and 2 bases at J, with 16 bases between the two ends. CDR3 sequence reads: CASRVGDRLNTEAFF. Here the CDR3 DNA reads TGTGCCAGCAGGGTGGGCGACAGATTAAACACTGAAGCTTTCTTT.

V is TRBV6-5 and J is TRBJ2-1; D remains unclear. V shed 0 bases and J shed 3 bases, with 9 bases lying between them. The CDR3 extends over 15 amino acids. Germline CDR1 and CDR2: MNHEY and SVGAGI. CDR3 sequence: CASSYSSTIYNEQFF. CDR3 nucleotide sequence: TGTGCCAGCAGTTACTCGAGCACGATCTACAATGAGCAGTTCTTC.

The rearrangement links TRBV6-5 to TRBJ2-2; 8 positions agree with TRBD2. Germline loops: CDR1 MNHEY, CDR2 SVGAGI. The CDR3 runs to 14 residues. V trimming: 5 bases; J trimming: 4 bases; junction bases outside the gene matches: 3. The CDR3 sequence is CASSELAVTGELFF. The CDR3 nucleotides are TGTGCCAGCAGTGAACTAGCGGTCACCGGGGAGCTGTTTTTT.

The rearrangement uses TRBV27 and TRBJ2-3; 7 bases match TRBD1. The CDR3 runs to 15 residues. Germline CDR1 reads MNHEY; CDR2 reads SMNVEV (reference sequence). V shed 4 bases and J 6 bases; nucleotides not matched to a gene: 10. The CDR3 DNA is TGTGCCAGCAGTTACCGGGACAGCGGCGATGATACGCAGTATTTT. It translates to CASSYRDSGDDTQYF.

The J gene is TRBJ2-5, the V gene TRBV29-1, with 10 positions matching TRBD1. Per germline, CDR1 SQVTM and CDR2 ANQGSEA. There are 17 residues in the CDR3. Trimming at V came to 1 base and at J to 4 bases, leaving 12 bases not matched to a gene. In DNA form, the CDR3 reads TGCAGCGTTGAAGGGGGGGGACAGGGGTTGGGCGGAGAGACCCAGTACTTC. This sequence encodes CSVEGGGQGLGGETQYF.

The rearrangement links TRBV6-5 to TRBJ2-2; weak D call: TRBD1 (6 bases). V lost 1 base and J 7 bases, leaving 7 bases between the germline ends. This CDR3 is 13 amino acids long. Germline V gene sequence: CDR1 MNHEY, CDR2 SVGAGI. The CDR3 sequence is CASSYLQGGELFF. The DNA for the CDR3 is TGTGCCAGCAGTTACTTACAGGGCGGGGAGCTGTTTTTT.

V and J are TRBV29-1 and TRBJ1-2; D not certain. The CDR3 has 15 residues. The V and J ends lost 2 bases and 2 bases respectively, with 15 bases between them. The germline CDR1 and CDR2 sequences are SQVTM and ANQGSEA. CDR3 sequence reads: CSVESVAYSNYGYTF. Here the CDR3 DNA reads TGCAGCGTTGAATCGGTAGCGTATTCAAACTATGGCTACACCTTC.

CDR3 region: CASSLTPFGATSGRIYNEQFF. As DNA, the CDR3 is TGTGCCAGCAGTTTGACCCCATTTGGTGCCACTAGCGGGAGAATTTACAATGAGCAGTTCTTC. The V and J genes are TRBV27 and TRBJ2-1, with 11 bases lining up with TRBD2. This CDR3 region has 21 residues. Germline V lookup: CDR1 MNHEY, CDR2 SMNVEV (reference sequence). The V gene end was trimmed by 3 bases and the J gene end by 4 bases; junction bases not matched to a gene: 20.

This clone was seen a handful of times. The V gene is TRBV5-5, the J gene TRBJ2-7; TRBD1 matches at 12 bases. V shed 3 bases, J shed 6 bases, and the junction held 1 base outside the gene matches. The CDR3 spans 13 residues. Germline CDR1 and CDR2: SGHKS and YYEKEE (reference sequence). In DNA, the CDR3 is TGTGCCAGCAGCTGGGACAGGGGGCTCGAGCAGTACTTC. Amino acid sequence: CASSWDRGLEQYF.

CDR3 loop: CASRGTSGTDTQYF. The DNA of the CDR3 is TGCGCCAGCAGAGGGACTAGCGGGACAGATACGCAGTATTTT. V usage is TRBV5-1 and J usage is TRBJ2-3; 12 positions agree with TRBD2. Germline CDR1 reads SGHRS; CDR2 reads YFSETQ. V lost 5 bases, J lost 3 bases, and 1 base stayed unmatched. The CDR3 is 14 amino acids.

The J gene is TRBJ1-3, the V gene TRBV4-3; D ambiguous. CDR3 size: 18 residues. V was pared by 1 base and J by 4 bases, with 20 bases between. The germline CDR1 and CDR2 sequences are LGHNA and YSLEER. DNA of the CDR3: TGCGCCAGCAGCCAAGGAGTTGAGGTTGGATTCGCGGGAAACACCATATATTTT. This encodes CASSQGVEVGFAGNTIYF.

The rearrangement links TRBV2 to TRBJ2-2, with 11 bases matching TRBD2. V shed 6 bases, J shed 3 bases, and the junction held 6 bases outside the gene matches. The CDR3 totals 16 residues. Germline V gene sequence: CDR1 SNHLY, CDR2 FYNNEI. CDR3 in DNA: TGTGCCAGCAGGATAACTAGCGGGGGATACACCGGGGAGCTGTTTTTT. This translates into CASRITSGGYTGELFF.

The chain carries TRBV27 and TRBJ2-3; D ambiguous. Looked up from germline, CDR1 is MNHEY and CDR2 is SMNVEV (reference sequence). V dropped 1 base and J dropped 3 bases, with 8 bases sitting between them. The CDR3 spans 14 residues. The CDR3 DNA sequence: TGTGCCAGCAGTTTATTCTCAGATACAGATACGCAGTATTTT. It codes for CASSLFSDTDTQYF.

In its sample, this clone was seen once. This chain's CDR3 is CASSYVRTETQYF. The CDR3 DNA reads as TGTGCCAGCAGTTATGTGCGCACGGAGACCCAGTACTTC. The chain carries TRBV6-5 and TRBJ2-5; D gene uncertain. There are 13 residues in the CDR3. Looked up from germline, CDR1 is MNHEY and CDR2 is SVGAGI. Trimming pared 3 bases from V and 5 bases from J, leaving 10 bases between.

This chain connects TRBV28 to TRBJ1-1; D might be TRBD1 (5 bases). Germline CDR1 MDHEN, CDR2 SYDVKM. V shed 5 bases and J shed 0 bases, with 13 bases lying between them. The CDR3 runs 15 residues. Here the CDR3 reads CASSQPTEVNTEAFF. CDR3 coding DNA: TGTGCCAGCAGTCAGCCGACAGAAGTGAACACTGAAGCTTTCTTT.

This clone has a handful of counts. The chain employs TRBV4-2 and TRBJ2-2; TRBD1 matches 9 bases. Trimming cost V 1 base and J 3 bases; bases outside gene matches: 0. CDR1 and CDR2 (germline): LGHNA, YNFKEQ. This CDR3 is 15 amino acids long. Here the CDR3 reads CASSQGQGDTGELFF. In nucleotides, the CDR3 is TGTGCCAGCAGCCAAGGACAGGGGGACACCGGGGAGCTGTTTTTT.

The chain has TRBV7-3 and TRBJ2-1; 10 bases map to TRBD2. The germline V gene encodes CDR1 SGHTA and CDR2 FQGTGA. J was trimmed by 10 bases and V by 5 bases; bases with no gene match: 11. The CDR3 sequence is 15 residues long. The DNA for the CDR3 is TGTGCCAGCAGCCCCCGCCTAGCGGGAGATTCGGAGCAGTTCTTC. Translated: CASSPRLAGDSEQFF. Supplemented by reference TRBV7-3 and TRBJ2-1, the full variable domain reads GAGVSQTPSNKVTEKGKYVELRCDPISGHTALYWYRQSLGQGPEFLIYFQGTGAADDSGLPNDRFFAVRPEGSVSTLKIQRTERGDSAVYLCASSPRLAGDSEQFFGPGTRLTVL.

This clone was picked up a small number of times. The chain couples TRBV19 to TRBJ2-6; TRBD1 matches at 8 bases. This CDR3 has 16 residues. V lost 5 bases to trimming and J lost 0 bases; unmatched junction nucleotides: 3. Germline-derived CDR1 and CDR2 are LNHDA and SQIVND (reference sequence). CDR3 sequence: CASSHDRGSGANVLTF. The DNA of the CDR3 is TGTGCCAGTAGTCACGACAGGGGCTCTGGGGCCAACGTCCTGACTTTC. The full variable domain, completed using reference TRBV19 and TRBJ2-6, is DGGITQSPKYLFRKEGQNVTLSCEQNLNHDAMYWYRQDPGQGLRLIYYSQIVNDFQKGDIAEGYSVSREKKESFPLTVTSAQKNPTAFYLCASSHDRGSGANVLTFGAGSRLTVL.